This T cell receptor (beta chain) came from a study of regulatory T cells in long-lasting Graves disease. TCR beta libraries were built with iRepertoire HTBI primers and Arm-PCR of CDR3 regions. TCRdb independently ran MiXCR on the multiplex PCR reads; one entry per CDR3 protein. The data hold hundreds of thousands of distinct CDR3 sequences, with about 16% observed a single time. Documented time point: newly diagnosed GD, antithyroid drugs for less than 3 months. RNA isolated from PBMCs was used to make the TCR library. This clonotype was seen ten or more times. This CDR3 has 14 residues. Germline CDR1 is MNHEY and CDR2 is SMNVEV (reference sequence). Trimming removed 5 bases at V and 1 base at J, with 11 bases between. These sequences were also reported in another study, on T cells in Graves' hyperthyroidism and ophthalmopathy.

Sequencing used peripheral blood mononuclear cells (PBMCs), obtained at new diagnosis, from a patient treated with antithyroid drugs. The chain is built from TRBV27 and TRBJ1-1; no clear D gene. The source is a woman aged 30 to 39 with Graves disease. CDR3 in DNA: TGTGCCAGCAGTCTCCGACTCCCGAACACTGAAGCTTTCTTT. Amino acids: CASSLRLPNTEAFF.